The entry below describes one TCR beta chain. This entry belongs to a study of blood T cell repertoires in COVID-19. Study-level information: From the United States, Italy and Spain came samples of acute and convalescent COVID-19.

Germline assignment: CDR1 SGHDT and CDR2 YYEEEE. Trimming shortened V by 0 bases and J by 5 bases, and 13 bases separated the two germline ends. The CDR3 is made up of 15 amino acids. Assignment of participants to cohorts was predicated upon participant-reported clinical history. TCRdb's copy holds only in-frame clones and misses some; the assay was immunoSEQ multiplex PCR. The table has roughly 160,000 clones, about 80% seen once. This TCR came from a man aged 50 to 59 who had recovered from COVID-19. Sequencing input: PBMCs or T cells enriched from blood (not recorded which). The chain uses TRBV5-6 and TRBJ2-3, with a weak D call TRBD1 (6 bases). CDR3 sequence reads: CASSLARVGGDTQYF. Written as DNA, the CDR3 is TGTGCCAGCAGCTTGGCCAGGGTAGGGGGAGATACGCAGTATTTT.